Listed here are 21 T cell receptor beta chains from one sample, sequenced in a study of shared clonotypes between healthy human individuals. Profiling relied on immunoSEQ multiplex PCR, and the TCRdb table lists in-frame clones only, not all of them. Among about 1.1 million clones, 75% to 85% were seen once, and the ten largest hold 0.55% to 0.7%. Input material: memory CD4+ T cells from PBMCs. Subset meaning: CD45RA-negative fraction. These receptors were collected from a young man in good health. Some clones in this sample may be carry-over from other donors' samples.

This clone was recorded at least ten times. This CDR3 reads CASKRERAVNTEAFF. CDR3 bases: TGCGCCAGCAAACGCGAGCGGGCCGTGAACACTGAAGCTTTCTTT. J is TRBJ1-1 and V is TRBV10-2; D is ambiguous. The CDR3 sequence is 15 residues long. Trimming stripped 7 bases from V and 0 bases from J, with 15 bases between. Germline V gene data show CDR1 as WSHSY and CDR2 as SAAADI.

V gene TRBV7-9 combines with J gene TRBJ2-7; 14 bases are shared with TRBD2. The junction had 8 bases not matched to a gene; V was cut back by 4 bases and J by 3 bases. The CDR3 covers 17 residues. Germline V gene sequence: CDR1 SEHNR, CDR2 FQNEAQ (reference sequence). The CDR3 region is CASSSGLAGGGHYEQYF. In DNA form, the CDR3 reads TGTGCCAGCAGCTCCGGACTAGCGGGAGGAGGGCACTACGAGCAGTACTTC.

This clone has only one observation. The CDR3 spells CASNIGGQETQYF. As DNA, the CDR3 is TGCGCCAGCAATATAGGGGGCCAAGAGACCCAGTACTTC. The J gene is TRBJ2-5, the V gene TRBV5-1; TRBD1 might be the D (6 bases). Germline CDR1 SGHRS, CDR2 YFSETQ. Deletions cut 6 bases from V and 1 base from J, with 10 bases between. The CDR3 loop spans 13 amino acids. Variable domain in full (rest from reference TRBV5-1 and TRBJ2-5): KAGVTQTPRYLIKTRGQQVTLSCSPISGHRSVSWYQQTPGQGLQFLFEYFSETQRNKGNFPGRFSGRQFSNSRSEMNVSTLELGDSALYLCASNIGGQETQYFGPGTRLLVL.

The rearrangement uses TRBV18 and TRBJ2-7; D call uncertain. In germline, CDR1 is KGHSH, CDR2 LQKENI. The V and J ends lost 6 bases and 3 bases respectively, with 15 bases between them. CDR3 length: 14 residues. The CDR3 nucleotides read TGTGCCAGCTCGAACAGCCCTCGACTCTACGAGCAGTACTTC. It codes for CASSNSPRLYEQYF.

The chain recombines TRBV27 with TRBJ2-6; no firm D call. The CDR3 covers 19 residues. Germline V gene lookup returns CDR1 MNHEY and CDR2 SMNVEV (reference sequence). Trimming took off 2 bases at V and 0 bases at J, with 17 bases between the two ends. The CDR3 spells CASSLPSSGPPSGANVLTF. CDR3 sequence (DNA): TGTGCCAGCAGTTTACCCTCTTCAGGACCCCCCTCTGGGGCCAACGTCCTGACTTTC.

The rearrangement joins TRBV28 to TRBJ2-1; tentatively, D is TRBD2 (6 bases). Germline V gene sequence: CDR1 MDHEN, CDR2 SYDVKM. The CDR3 totals 13 residues. Deletions cut 3 bases from V and 6 bases from J, with 9 bases between. The CDR3 reads CASSFAGTNEQFF. The CDR3 DNA reads TGTGCCAGCAGTTTCGCGGGGACCAATGAGCAGTTCTTC.

A single count supports this clone. V is TRBV5-1 and J is TRBJ2-2; D not resolved. CDR1 and CDR2 (germline): SGHRS, YFSETQ. The CDR3 is made up of 16 amino acids. Between the trimmed V and J ends, which lost 0 bases and 9 bases, there was a span of 18 bases. This CDR3 reads CASSLGGLYSSRELFF. CDR3 bases: TGCGCCAGCAGCTTGGGGGGTCTCTATTCCTCGCGGGAGCTGTTTTTT.

This clone was observed once. The chain has TRBV6-1 and TRBJ2-7, with a weak D call TRBD1 (6 bases). Per germline, CDR1 MNHNS and CDR2 SASEGT. V was pared by 10 bases and J by 2 bases, with 12 bases between. CDR3 length: 12 residues. The CDR3 protein is CATRGRAYEQYF. CDR3 DNA sequence: TGTGCCACCAGGGGCCGCGCCTACGAGCAGTACTTC.

The chain links TRBV9 to TRBJ2-2; D is ambiguous. The V end lost 1 base, the J end lost 6 bases, and 13 bases lay between the germline ends. This CDR3 contains 15 residues. Germline V gene data show CDR1 as SGDLS and CDR2 as YYNGEE. The CDR3 spells CASSVRSINAGELFF. For the CDR3, the DNA is TGTGCCAGCAGCGTAAGGTCGATAAACGCCGGGGAGCTGTTTTTT.

The chain combines TRBV7-9 with TRBJ2-5; 7 bases line up with TRBD2. V shed 4 bases and J 1 base; nucleotides not matched to a gene: 3. The CDR3 is 14 residues long. Germline CDR1 SEHNR, CDR2 FQNEAQ (reference sequence). In nucleotides, the CDR3 is TGTGCCAGCAGCTCGGGAGGTCTCCAAGAGACCCAGTACTTC. It yields the protein CASSSGGLQETQYF.

The table lists this clone with a few counts. CDR3 protein: CASRSLGGRVYF. CDR3 coding DNA: TGTGCCAGCAGATCACTAGGCGGGAGGGTGTACTTC. J is TRBJ2-7 and V is TRBV6-5, with TRBD2 matching over 9 bases. Germline V gene sequence: CDR1 MNHEY, CDR2 SVGAGI. V was clipped by 6 bases and J by 12 bases; unmatched bases: 9. The CDR3 is made up of 12 amino acids.

The J gene is TRBJ1-6, the V gene TRBV25-1; D is unclear. The germline V and J ends were trimmed by 6 bases and 0 bases, with 9 bases remaining between them. The germline gives CDR1 MGHDK, CDR2 SYGVNS. This CDR3 comprises 15 residues. The DNA for the CDR3 is TGTGCCAGCAGGGACCTAAGCTCCTATAATTCACCCCTCCACTTT. As protein: CASRDLSSYNSPLHF.

V and J are TRBV7-9 and TRBJ2-1, with a possible D match to TRBD1 (5 bases). V lost 1 base and J lost 7, with 14 bases in between. The length of the CDR3 is 15 residues. Looked up from germline, CDR1 is SEHNR and CDR2 is FQNEAQ (reference sequence). The CDR3 protein is CASSLGGHLGNEQFF. The CDR3 coding sequence is TGTGCCAGCAGCTTAGGTGGACATCTTGGGAATGAGCAGTTCTTC.

The gene calls are TRBV10-3 and TRBJ2-3; 9 positions match TRBD1. The CDR3 has 15 residues. Trimming removed 4 bases from V and 0 bases from J; junction bases left unmatched: 2. Germline V lookup: CDR1 ENHRY, CDR2 SYGVKD. The CDR3 sequence: CAISGGQGSTDTQYF. DNA of the CDR3: TGTGCCATCAGTGGAGGACAGGGGAGCACAGATACGCAGTATTTT.

In its sample, this clone was seen once. This chain joins TRBV7-3 and TRBJ2-3; 11 bases fit TRBD2. Germline trimming cut 5 bases from V and 7 bases from J; bases unmatched to any gene: 14. The CDR3 runs to 17 residues. Germline CDR1 SGHTA, CDR2 FQGTGA. CDR3: CASSPILAGDHLNTQYF. As DNA, the CDR3 is TGTGCCAGCAGCCCGATACTAGCGGGAGACCATTTGAATACGCAGTATTTT. The full variable domain, completed using reference TRBV7-3 and TRBJ2-3, is GAGVSQTPSNKVTEKGKYVELRCDPISGHTALYWYRQSLGQGPEFLIYFQGTGAADDSGLPNDRFFAVRPEGSVSTLKIQRTERGDSAVYLCASSPILAGDHLNTQYFGPGTRLTVL.

The V and J genes are TRBV4-1 and TRBJ2-6; D ambiguous. The germline V gene has CDR1 MGHRA and CDR2 YSYEKL. CDR3 length: 16 amino acids. Trimming took off 1 base at V and 0 bases at J, with 7 bases between the two ends. CDR3 nucleotides: TGCGCCAGCAGCCAAGCTCACCTCTCTGGGGCCAACGTCCTGACTTTC. Residues: CASSQAHLSGANVLTF.

The V call is TRBV2, the J call TRBJ2-1, with D perhaps matching TRBD1 (6 bases). Germline V gives CDR1 SNHLY, CDR2 FYNNEI. Trimming left V 5 bases short and J 5 bases short, with 10 bases between. The CDR3 has 13 amino acids. The CDR3 DNA follows: TGTGCCAGCAGTCCCCGACAGGACAATGAGCAGTTCTTC. It specifies CASSPRQDNEQFF.

The rearrangement links TRBV7-2 to TRBJ2-7; 10 bases are shared with TRBD2. Germline V lookup: CDR1 SGHTA, CDR2 FQGNSA. This CDR3 has 15 amino acids. Unmatched junction bases numbered 10, after V lost 8 bases and J lost 3 bases. CDR3: CASVPESSGSYEQYF. CDR3 sequence (DNA): TGTGCCAGCGTACCAGAATCTAGCGGGAGCTACGAGCAGTACTTC.

The V and J genes are TRBV19 and TRBJ2-2; unclear D gene. The CDR3 sequence is 13 residues long. V lost 1 base, J lost 5 bases, and 5 bases lay in between. Germline lookup yields CDR1 LNHDA and CDR2 SQIVND (reference sequence). In DNA form, the CDR3 reads TGTGCCAGTAGTATAGGCTTTACCGGGGAGCTGTTTTTT. This codes for CASSIGFTGELFF.

The rearrangement joins TRBV7-9 to TRBJ1-1; D not resolved. The V and J ends lost 5 bases and 1 base respectively, with 11 bases between them. Germline V gene lookup returns CDR1 SEHNR and CDR2 FQNEAQ (reference sequence). The CDR3 spans 14 residues. DNA for the CDR3: TGTGCCAGCAGCATAGAAGCAGGGAACACTGAAGCTTTCTTT. This translates into CASSIEAGNTEAFF.

The V call is TRBV18, the J call TRBJ1-1; unclear D gene. Trimming pared 3 bases from V and 12 bases from J, leaving 14 bases between. Germline lookup yields CDR1 KGHSH and CDR2 LQKENI. This CDR3 has 12 amino acids. The CDR3 here is CASSPETVVTFF. In DNA, the CDR3 is TGTGCCAGCTCACCCGAGACGGTGGTAACTTTCTTT. Full variable domain (rest looked up from reference TRBV18 and TRBJ1-1): NAGVMQNPRHLVRRRGQEARLRCSPMKGHSHVYWYRQLPEEGLKFMVYLQKENIIDESGMPKERFSAEFPKEGPSILRIQQVVRGDSAAYFCASSPETVVTFFGQGTRLTVV.